This T cell receptor beta chain was captured in a study of cytomegalovirus exposure and HLA in healthy donors. Overall study context: In terms of ancestry, the Caucasian-associated cluster contained roughly 81% of the approximately 380 genotyped donors.

Trimming stripped 2 bases from V and 4 bases from J, with 14 bases between. The CDR3 has 15 residues. Germline values: CDR1 LNHNV, CDR2 YYDKDF (reference sequence). Study-level findings and limits: In a later analysis, the majority of CMV-associated beta chains seemingly showed HLA restriction.

A remark on this clone: Its antigen is unidentified.

PCR involved 60 Vbeta and 13 Jbeta primers. Profiled with immunoSEQ multiplex PCR; TCRdb holds only in-frame clones, not every one. The data contain about 210,000 clones, approximately 80% of them singletons. Sequences were obtained from PBMCs. The chain links TRBV15 to TRBJ1-1, with D maybe TRBD1 (6 bases). The receptor's source is a man aged 30 to 39 in good health and CMV-seronegative. The CDR3 DNA reads TGTGCCACCAGCAGACCAAGCGAGGGGGTCACTGAAGCTTTCTTT. It specifies CATSRPSEGVTEAFF.